This T cell receptor beta chain emerged from a study of CD8+CD57+ T cells in acquired aplastic anemia. Study context: DNA from sorted CD4+ and CD8+ cells averaged approximately 3.2 ug.

In patients chosen for sequencing, flow cytometry had shown CD8+CD57+ cell expansion. Patients uniformly had severe acquired aplastic anemia. No patient had been given any therapy when blood was sampled. CDR1 and CDR2 (germline): MGHDK, SYGVNS. The CDR3 has 15 residues. Losses at the gene ends were 9 bases for V and 1 base for J; bases not matched to a gene: 7. The template used for profiling TCR beta VDJ and CDR3 was genomic DNA. TCRdb re-called the reads through MiXCR, storing one row per CDR3 protein. Of 100,000 to 150,000 distinct CDR3 sequences in the sample, over 30% are singletons; the top ten hold more than 2.5%.

This chain uses TRBV25-1 with TRBJ2-1, with 9 nucleotides matching TRBD2. Sequencing input: sorted CD4+, CD8+, or CD8+CD57+ T cells (not recorded which) from PBMCs. This clonotype originated in a human donor with aplastic anemia. CDR3 amino acids: CASGKAGGSYNEQFF. The CDR3 coding sequence is TGTGCCAGTGGAAAAGCGGGAGGTTCCTACAATGAGCAGTTCTTC. Together with reference TRBV25-1 and TRBJ2-1, the CDR3 gives the full variable domain: EADIYQTPRYLVIGTGKKITLECSQTMGHDKMYWYQQDPGMELHLIHYSYGVNSTEKGDLSSESTVSRIRTEHFPLTLESARPSHTSQYLCASGKAGGSYNEQFFGPGTRLTVL.